This section outlines one T cell receptor (beta chain) sequence together with its context. As processed by the authors: It was from reference gene primer amplification that nucleated cell counts were estimated. The assay was immunoSEQ multiplex PCR, and TCRdb's table has in-frame clones only and misses some. The V and J calls and clone size are taken from that table; D and trimming were inferred from the DNA. The sample has about 220,000 clones; roughly four fifths are singletons. This sample was included in a study of blood T cell repertoires in COVID-19. Overall study: Spain, Italy and the United States supplied samples that represented acute and convalescent COVID-19. PBMCs, B-cell-depleted T cells, or T cells were the source of the cDNA or gDNA that made up the material.

The CDR3 runs to 18 residues. The germline V and J ends were trimmed by 1 base and 3 bases, with 22 bases remaining between them. Germline CDR1 MNHEY, CDR2 SMNVEV (reference sequence). The chain links TRBV27 to TRBJ2-7; maybe TRBD1 (5 bases). The sample comprised peripheral blood. The TCR comes from a woman aged 70-85 years with acute or convalescent COVID-19. In nucleotides, the CDR3 is TGTGCCAGCAGTTTATTTATCGATCGACAGATAAAGAGCTACGAGCAGTACTTC. It codes for CASSLFIDRQIKSYEQYF.